Detailed here is one T cell receptor (beta chain). Antigen: not known. CDR3 length equals 13 residues. CDR1 is WSHSY and CDR2 is SAAADI in the germline V gene. V dropped 5 bases and J dropped 1; count of bases not matched to a gene: 2. This sample stems from a study of beta chain features in type 1 diabetes. Study-level results: Significant though moderate, a shortening of TCRB CDR3s appeared in all four CD4+ subsets of Type 1 diabetes patients. At VDJ recombination sites, type 1 diabetes patients had fewer insertions and more deleted nucleotides.

cDNA synthesis used the whole RNA isolate, giving expressed TCRB sequences. Clones were sequenced by immunoSEQ multiplex PCR, and TCRdb holds only the in-frame ones, with some missing. The sample holds about 700,000 clones, 13% seen once. Sequencing was done on a sample of naive CD4+ T cells from blood. This chain connects TRBV10-2 to TRBJ2-7, with TRBD1 identical over 7 bases. The TCR comes from a man in his late teens or twenties with type 1 diabetes. The DNA of the CDR3 is TGCGCCAGCAGTCGGGACAGATCCTACGAGCAGTACTTC. Encoded protein: CASSRDRSYEQYF.